Here is one T cell receptor (beta chain) with its context. There are a few counts of this clone. It lacks a known antigen. No much larger clone is present one base from it, and per-base qualities are unavailable. This record belongs to a study of metastatic and nonmetastatic thyroid tumors (TCRdb year 2020). In terms of the full investigation: The researchers compared repertoires between peripheral blood samples and tumor or nodule tissue samples from patients with malignant or benign thyroid disease. Broad study findings and their caveats: In both blood and tumor samples, TCR beta diversity was reported to be significantly higher in malignant tumors than in benign nodules.

V is pared back by 8 bases and J by 6 bases, with 19 bases lying between the germline termini. Measured from the cysteine to the phenylalanine, the CDR3 is 14 residues long. Kept here is only the CDR3 DNA, which spans 42 bases and is read in frame from base 1. Taken from the germline V gene, the CDR1 and CDR2 loops are MNHNS and SASEGT. Library preparation used PCR. Instrument on record: Illumina HiSeq 4000. High-throughput sequencing was used to profile the TCR beta-chain CDR3 region of every patient. The authors processed their data as follows. Drawing on CDR3 differences between clinicopathological groups, the researchers built a classifier meant to tell apart patients with distant-metastatic papillary thyroid cancer. Repertoire diversity was assessed with the Shannon index, and tumor-blood repertoire similarity with the Morisita-Horn index. TCRdb reran the public reads through fastp at Q25 and MiXCR, keeping productive beta chains. These V and J calls are TCRdb output, not the study's own analysis. The sample includes about 45,000 clones, with less than 5% observed a single time. The ten biggest clones cover about 9.8% of the sample.

No patient had received any treatment before thyroid surgery. The study retrospectively analysed patient clinical samples collected from the early 2010s to the late 2010s using T-cell receptor beta sequencing. The sequencing sample was made of blood. This receptor was identified in a female donor with papillary thyroid cancer or a benign thyroid nodule (not recorded which). Some clones in this sample may be carry-over from other donors' samples. Rearrangement joined TRBV6-1 to TRBJ1-1; possibly the D gene is TRBD1, per 6 matching bases. The DNA sequence is given as TGTGCCAGCTACTCGAACCGAGGGGGGGCTGAAGCTTTCTTT. This is translated as CASYSNRGGAEAFF.